This is a list of T cell receptor beta chains from one sample in a study of PD-L1 blockade in urothelial cancer. The repertoire was sequenced with immunoSEQ multiplex PCR; TCRdb's copy has only in-frame clones and lacks some. The data contain tens of thousands of clones, around 91% of them singletons. Sequenced material: PBMCs, taken around atezolizumab (anti-PD-L1) treatment. Receptors were obtained from an older woman with urothelial cancer. Each CDR3 is given with its conserved first and last residue. D genes are given only for firm matches. Only part of the rows carry a size: once, few, many, or a class if the clone is expanded.

CDR3: CASSHGTLLDNEQFF
DNA: TGTGCCAGCAGTCACGGGACTCTACTGGACAATGAGCAGTTCTTC
size: -
D: -
J: TRBJ2-1
V: TRBV7-6

CDR3: CASSQAGGRGEQFF
DNA: TGCGCCAGCAGCCAGGCCGGGGGGCGGGGTGAGCAGTTCTTC
size: -
D: -
J: TRBJ2-1
V: TRBV4-1

CDR3: CASRDGQGAEGYTF
DNA: TGTGCCAGCAGAGATGGACAGGGGGCGGAAGGCTACACCTTC
size: -
D: TRBD1
J: TRBJ1-2
V: TRBV6-6

CDR3: CASSYGTSKNEQYF
DNA: TGTGCCAGCAGTTACGGGACTAGCAAGAACGAGCAGTACTTC
size: -
D: TRBD2
J: TRBJ2-7
V: TRBV6-6

CDR3: CASSLGPQGGGYTF
DNA: TGTGCCAGCAGCTTAGGACCCCAGGGAGGGGGCTACACCTTC
size: -
D: -
J: TRBJ1-2
V: TRBV11-2

CDR3: CASSVTDRAFSYEQYF
DNA: TGTGCCAGCAGCGTGACGGACAGGGCCTTCTCCTACGAGCAGTACTTC
size: once
D: TRBD1
J: TRBJ2-7
V: TRBV9

CDR3: CASSPDRVNEKLFF
DNA: TGTGCCAGCAGCCCGGACAGGGTCAATGAAAAACTGTTTTTT
size: -
D: TRBD1
J: TRBJ1-4
V: TRBV7-6

CDR3: CASSMGLAVNNEQFF
DNA: TGTGCCAGTAGTATGGGGTTAGCGGTAAACAATGAGCAGTTCTTC
size: -
D: -
J: TRBJ2-1
V: TRBV19

CDR3: CASSLLTTGAISVGFYEQYF
DNA: TGCGCCAGCAGTCTTCTTACGACAGGGGCGATATCAGTTGGATTTTACGAGCAGTACTTC
size: few
D: TRBD1
J: TRBJ2-7
V: TRBV5-1

CDR3: CASSVGTSGIQETQYF
DNA: TGTGCCAGCAGCGTCGGGACTAGCGGGATCCAAGAGACCCAGTACTTC
size: -
D: TRBD2
J: TRBJ2-5
V: TRBV9

CDR3: CASTGGAVRDTQYF
DNA: TGTGCCAGCACCGGTGGAGCAGTCCGGGATACGCAGTATTTT
size: -
D: -
J: TRBJ2-3
V: TRBV2

CDR3: CASSNERLQEPQHF
DNA: TGTGCCAGCTCAAACGAGCGGCTGCAAGAGCCCCAGCATTTT
size: -
D: -
J: TRBJ1-5
V: TRBV18

CDR3: CASSPRLAGNTGELFF
DNA: TGTGCCAGCTCACCACGACTAGCGGGGAACACCGGGGAGCTGTTTTTT
size: once
D: TRBD2
J: TRBJ2-2
V: TRBV18

CDR3: CASSISHSYNEQFF
DNA: TGTGCCAGTAGTATTTCCCACTCCTACAATGAGCAGTTCTTC
size: -
D: -
J: TRBJ2-1
V: TRBV19

CDR3: CATSESGGLNSPLHF
DNA: TGTGCCACCAGCGAATCAGGCGGACTAAATTCACCCCTCCACTTT
size: -
D: -
J: TRBJ1-6
V: TRBV15

CDR3: CASSLDTRNQPQHF
DNA: TGTGCCAGCAGCCTCGACACTCGCAATCAGCCCCAGCATTTT
size: -
D: -
J: TRBJ1-5
V: TRBV7-2

CDR3: CASSPLRGGNTEAFF
DNA: TGTGCCAGCTCACCGTTGAGGGGAGGAAACACTGAAGCTTTCTTT
size: -
D: -
J: TRBJ1-1
V: TRBV18

CDR3: CADQRDQGRNNEQFF
DNA: TGTGCCGATCAGCGGGATCAGGGTAGGAACAATGAGCAGTTCTTC
size: once
D: TRBD2
J: TRBJ2-1
V: TRBV5-8

CDR3: CATSNGGYDEQFF
DNA: TGTGCCACCAGCAACGGCGGGTACGATGAGCAGTTCTTC
size: -
D: -
J: TRBJ2-1
V: TRBV15

CDR3: CASSLDPGAGELFF
DNA: TGTGCCAGCAGCTTGGATCCGGGGGCCGGGGAGCTGTTTTTT
size: -
D: -
J: TRBJ2-2
V: TRBV5-4

CDR3: CASSLQSSGSAGELFF
DNA: TGTGCCAGCAGCTTGCAGAGTAGCGGGAGCGCCGGGGAGCTGTTTTTT
size: -
D: TRBD2
J: TRBJ2-2
V: TRBV5-6

CDR3: CASSSDLPSSYEQYF
DNA: TGTGCCAGCAGCTCTGACTTGCCGAGCTCCTACGAGCAGTACTTC
size: -
D: -
J: TRBJ2-7
V: TRBV5-8

CDR3: CASRSSSGGQQETQYF
DNA: TGTGCCAGCAGATCTAGTAGCGGGGGCCAACAAGAGACCCAGTACTTC
size: once
D: TRBD2
J: TRBJ2-5
V: TRBV27

CDR3: CASSTGYEQYF
DNA: TGTGCCAGCAGTACAGGGTACGAGCAGTACTTC
size: -
D: -
J: TRBJ2-7
V: TRBV6-5

CDR3: CASSVGQGEQFF
DNA: TGTGCCAGTAGCGTAGGACAGGGTGAGCAGTTCTTC
size: once
D: TRBD1
J: TRBJ2-1
V: TRBV19

CDR3: CASSPGRDYGYTF
DNA: TGTGCCAGCTCACCAGGGAGGGACTATGGCTACACCTTC
size: -
D: -
J: TRBJ1-2
V: TRBV18

CDR3: CASSSGLLKYF
DNA: TGTGCCAGCAGCTCGGGACTACTAAAGTATTTT
size: once
D: TRBD2
J: TRBJ2-3
V: TRBV7-2